This entry features one T cell receptor (beta chain) sequence. Its antigen is as yet unknown. The source of the sample is a study of identical twins. A universal primer binding site was introduced by template switching. The final cDNA contained unique molecular identifiers. In TCRdb, the 5' RACE reads were re-called with MiXCR into one record per CDR3 protein. The sample shows under 250,000 distinct CDR3 sequences, 7.5% of them seen only once. V was trimmed by 5 bases and J by 3 bases, leaving 14 bases between them. The CDR3 loop spans 14 amino acids. Germline-derived CDR1 and CDR2 are KGHSH and LQKENI. Study-level results: Donors were not followed over many years; analysis was cross-sectional. Models underestimated how often monozygotic twins shared out-of-frame TCR alpha. Alpha sequences out of frame and shared by twins had excess low generation probability.

This sample also belongs to another study, concerning yellow fever vaccine responses in identical twins.

The sequenced material came from memory (CD45RO+) T cells sorted from blood. The chain combines TRBV18 with TRBJ2-7; tentatively, D is TRBD2 (5 bases). The receptor comes from a woman aged 18 to 35 in good health. CDR3 coding DNA: TGTGCCAGCTCAACAATTGCGGACTTCTACGAGCAGTACTTC. It encodes CASSTIADFYEQYF.